This T cell receptor beta chain was found in a study of blood T cell repertoires in COVID-19. V was pared by 4 bases and J by 3 bases, with 16 bases between. CDR1 SGHRS and CDR2 YFSETQ come from the germline V gene. This CDR3 contains 16 residues. Original analysis: Reference gene primer amplification gave estimated nucleated cell counts. Libraries were prepared by immunoSEQ multiplex PCR; TCRdb keeps only in-frame clonotypes and omits some of them. D and trimming were read from the DNA, whereas the V and J calls and clone size are those reported in that table. This sample has 250,000 to 400,000 clones, with 85% found just once.

The V and J genes are TRBV5-1 and TRBJ1-4, with D possibly being TRBD1 (6 bases). The sequence was collected from a woman between 25 and 40 years old who had been exposed to COVID-19. Sequenced input: PBMCs or T cells enriched from blood (not recorded which). The CDR3 nucleotides read TGCGCCAGCAGCCAGGTTAAAGGGGGTGCTAATGAAAAACTGTTTTTT. Protein product: CASSQVKGGANEKLFF. Based on the CDR3 plus reference TRBV5-1 and TRBJ1-4, the full variable domain is KAGVTQTPRYLIKTRGQQVTLSCSPISGHRSVSWYQQTPGQGLQFLFEYFSETQRNKGNFPGRFSGRQFSNSRSEMNVSTLELGDSALYLCASSQVKGGANEKLFFGSGTQLSVL.